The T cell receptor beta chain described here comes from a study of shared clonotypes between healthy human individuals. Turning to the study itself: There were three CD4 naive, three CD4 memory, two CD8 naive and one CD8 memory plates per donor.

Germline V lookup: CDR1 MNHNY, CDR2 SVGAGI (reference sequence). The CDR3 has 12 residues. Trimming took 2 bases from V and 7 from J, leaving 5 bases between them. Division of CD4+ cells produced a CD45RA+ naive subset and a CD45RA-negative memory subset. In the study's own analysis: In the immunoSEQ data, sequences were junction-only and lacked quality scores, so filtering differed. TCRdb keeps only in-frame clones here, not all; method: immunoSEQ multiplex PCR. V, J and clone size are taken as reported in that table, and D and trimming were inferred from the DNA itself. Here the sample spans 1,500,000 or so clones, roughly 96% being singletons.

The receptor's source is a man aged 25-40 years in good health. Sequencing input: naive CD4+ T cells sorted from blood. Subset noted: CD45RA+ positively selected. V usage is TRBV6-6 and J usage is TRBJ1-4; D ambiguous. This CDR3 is CASSYRVEKLFF. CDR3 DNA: TGTGCCAGCAGTTACCGGGTTGAAAAACTGTTTTTT.